The 31 T cell receptor beta chains below all came from one sample that was sequenced in a study of shared clonotypes between healthy human individuals. Method: immunoSEQ multiplex PCR; TCRdb's copy keeps in-frame clones and lacks some. Of some 2,400,000 clones listed, 90% to 97% are singletons. Sequences were obtained from naive CD4+ T cells sorted from blood. As to subset: CD45RA+ positively selected. Every receptor here comes from a man aged 18 to 29 in good health.

The CDR3 bases are TGTGCCAGTAGTTCTCCCGGACAGGGGTCCGGCTACGAGCAGTACTTC. The encoded protein is CASSSPGQGSGYEQYF. The chain links TRBV19 to TRBJ2-7; 9 nucleotides match TRBD1. CDR3 size: 16 residues. V was clipped by 5 bases and J by 3 bases; unmatched bases: 11. From germline, CDR1 is LNHDA and CDR2 SQIVND (reference sequence).

The chain couples TRBV7-2 to TRBJ1-4; D may be TRBD1 (5 bases). Germline V gene lookup returns CDR1 SGHTA and CDR2 FQGNSA. The CDR3 sequence is 14 residues long. The V gene lost 4 bases and the J gene lost 5 bases, with 11 bases spanning the gap. Here the CDR3 reads CASSSGPANEKLFF. The CDR3 nucleotides read TGTGCCAGCAGCTCGGGACCGGCGAATGAAAAACTGTTTTTT.

This sequence joins TRBV5-1 and TRBJ2-3, with D tentatively TRBD2 (6 bases). Trimming removed 0 bases at V and 6 bases at J, with 11 bases between. Germline V gives CDR1 SGHRS, CDR2 YFSETQ. The CDR3 totals 14 residues. The CDR3 sequence is CASSLDGGRDTQYF. In nucleotides, the CDR3 is TGCGCCAGCAGCTTGGACGGGGGTAGGGATACGCAGTATTTT.

The chain combines TRBV19 with TRBJ2-1, with 8 bases matching TRBD2. In germline, CDR1 is LNHDA, CDR2 SQIVND (reference sequence). Losses at the gene ends were 7 bases for V and 6 bases for J; bases not matched to a gene: 8. The CDR3 covers 14 residues. CDR3 bases: TGTGCCAGTACCCCCGGGACTAGACTCAATGAGCAGTTCTTC. Translation gives CASTPGTRLNEQFF.

The chain couples TRBV10-2 to TRBJ2-5; D is unresolved. V lost 0 bases and J lost 0, with 8 bases in between. The CDR3 sequence is 15 residues long. The germline gives CDR1 WSHSY, CDR2 SAAADI. The CDR3 protein is CASSESLGYQETQYF. Here the CDR3 DNA reads TGCGCCAGCAGTGAGTCCTTGGGGTACCAAGAGACCCAGTACTTC.

J is TRBJ2-7 and V is TRBV6-5; D may be TRBD2 (5 bases). The CDR3 covers 15 residues. Trimming stripped 5 bases from V and 2 bases from J, with 16 bases between. Germline loops: CDR1 MNHEY, CDR2 SVGAGI. The CDR3 is CASSTPDLFPYEQYF. The DNA of the CDR3 is TGTGCCAGCAGTACCCCGGACTTATTCCCCTACGAGCAGTACTTC.

The chain links TRBV6-6 to TRBJ2-5, with a weak D call TRBD2 (6 bases). CDR3 length: 14 residues. V was trimmed by 6 bases and J by 5 bases, leaving 16 bases between them. Germline V CDR1 and CDR2: MNHNY, SVGAGI (reference sequence). CDR3 nucleotides: TGTGCCAGCAGCCCGGGACTGCTCAAGGAGACCCAGTACTTC. Translated, it gives CASSPGLLKETQYF.

The gene calls are TRBV6-1 and TRBJ2-7, with 9 bases that match TRBD1. Germline loops: CDR1 MNHNS, CDR2 SASEGT. The length of the CDR3 is 16 residues. The J segment lost 0 bases and the V segment lost 0 bases, leaving 3 bases of the junction unmatched. DNA of the CDR3: TGTGCCAGCAGTGAAGCGGGACAGGGAAGCTCCTACGAGCAGTACTTC. Its protein product is CASSEAGQGSSYEQYF.

On this clone: The sample has other DNA sequences that encode this CDR3 too. The rearrangement uses TRBV30 and TRBJ2-7, with unresolved D. The V end lost 5 bases, the J end lost 0 bases, and 8 bases lay between the germline ends. This CDR3 has 12 residues. Germline V lookup: CDR1 GTSNPN, CDR2 SVGIG (reference sequence). The CDR3 sequence is CAWSRDSYEQYF. In nucleotides, the CDR3 is TGTGCCTGGTCTAGGGACTCCTACGAGCAGTACTTC. Full variable domain (missing parts from reference TRBV30 and TRBJ2-7): SQTIHQWPATLVQPVGSPLSLECTVEGTSNPNLYWYRQAAGRGLQLLFYSVGIGQISSEVPQNLSASRPQDRQFILSSKKLLLSDSGFYLCAWSRDSYEQYFGPGTRLTVT.

This chain links TRBV15 with TRBJ2-7, with D possibly being TRBD1 (6 bases). Germline assignment: CDR1 LNHNV and CDR2 YYDKDF (reference sequence). This CDR3 is built from 15 residues. With 1 base removed from V and 4 bases from J, the gap between germline ends came to 14 bases. The DNA of the CDR3 is TGTGCCACCAGCAGAGGACAGGAGGTGCAATACGAGCAGTACTTC. It translates to CATSRGQEVQYEQYF.

The chain carries TRBV30 and TRBJ2-2; no definite D call. V was trimmed by 0 bases and J by 2 bases, leaving 7 bases between them. Germline V gives CDR1 GTSNPN, CDR2 SVGIG (reference sequence). CDR3 size: 14 residues. The CDR3 bases are TGTGCCTGGAGTGTCTTAGGTAACACCGGGGAGCTGTTTTTT. Its translation: CAWSVLGNTGELFF.

The genes are TRBV27 and TRBJ2-7; D tentatively reads TRBD1 or TRBD2 (6 bases each). Deletions cut 6 bases from V and 7 bases from J, with 22 bases between. CDR3 length: 15 residues. The germline gives CDR1 MNHEY, CDR2 SMNVEV (reference sequence). DNA for the CDR3: TGTGCCAGCAGCTTTTTGCGGGACACCGTTAGTGAGCAGTACTTC. It specifies CASSFLRDTVSEQYF.

The chain recombines TRBV2 with TRBJ1-1; D not resolved. This CDR3 is built from 13 residues. Germline lookup yields CDR1 SNHLY and CDR2 FYNNEI. Deletions cut 5 bases from V and 1 base from J, with 8 bases between. The CDR3 region has the DNA TGTGCCAGCAGTAACGACGCGAACACTGAAGCTTTCTTT. Translating gives CASSNDANTEAFF.

This chain links TRBV4-3 with TRBJ1-4; D perhaps matches TRBD1 (5 bases). In germline, CDR1 is LGHNA, CDR2 YSLEER. Trimming cost V 1 base and J 8 bases, with 26 bases left between them. This CDR3 spans 19 amino acids. The DNA of the CDR3 is TGCGCCAGCAGCCAAGGTGGAGGGGTCCTGGGGGTAATCCGCGAAAAACTGTTTTTT. It codes for CASSQGGGVLGVIREKLFF.

The chain uses TRBV27 and TRBJ2-7, with a tentative D call TRBD1 (6 bases). The CDR3 has 14 residues. The V gene lost 6 bases and the J gene lost 0 bases, with 12 bases spanning the gap. Germline CDR1 is MNHEY and CDR2 is SMNVEV (reference sequence). The CDR3 sequence: CASRLMGASYEQYF. DNA of the CDR3: TGTGCCAGCAGACTTATGGGGGCCTCCTACGAGCAGTACTTC.

The chain links TRBV6-1 to TRBJ1-2, with 10 bases identical to TRBD1. V dropped 7 bases and J dropped 8; count of bases not matched to a gene: 7. This CDR3 region has 13 residues. The germline V gene encodes CDR1 MNHNS and CDR2 SASEGT. This CDR3 is CASTGGTGVGYTF. The CDR3 coding sequence is TGTGCCAGCACCGGAGGGACAGGGGTCGGCTACACCTTC.

This rearrangement joins TRBV5-1 to TRBJ2-2, with D uncertain. Trimming left V 0 bases short and J 0 bases short, with 9 bases between. The germline CDR1 and CDR2 sequences are SGHRS and YFSETQ. The CDR3 is made up of 16 amino acids. CDR3 region: CASSLAPYPNTGELFF. As DNA, the CDR3 is TGCGCCAGCAGCTTGGCCCCTTACCCGAACACCGGGGAGCTGTTTTTT.

This clone appeared once. The V gene is TRBV7-2, the J gene TRBJ2-7; D ambiguous. Germline V gene lookup returns CDR1 SGHTA and CDR2 FQGNSA. The germline V and J ends were trimmed by 2 bases and 3 bases, with 11 bases remaining between them. The CDR3 sequence is 14 residues long. The CDR3 DNA reads TGTGCCAGCAGCTTAATCACCAGGAACTACGAGCAGTACTTC. Protein: CASSLITRNYEQYF.

Turning to this clone: Other nucleotide sequences in the sample specify the same CDR3. The chain combines TRBV20-1 with TRBJ1-1; D is unclear. This CDR3 has 11 amino acids. Per the germline V gene, CDR1 is DFQATT and CDR2 is SNEGSKA (reference sequence). Trimming took 6 bases from V and 4 from J, leaving 9 bases between them. CDR3 sequence (DNA): TGCAGTGCCTTGAAAGGCACTGAAGCTTTCTTT. Translated: CSALKGTEAFF.

Note on this clone: Additional DNA sequences in this sample encode the identical CDR3. The rearrangement joins TRBV10-1 to TRBJ2-6; possibly TRBD2 for D (5 bases). CDR1 and CDR2 (germline): WNHNN, SYGVQD (reference sequence). There are 15 residues in the CDR3. V lost 0 bases, J lost 3 bases, and 6 bases lay in between. The CDR3 is CASSESGSGANVLTF. The CDR3 nucleotides read TGCGCCAGCAGTGAGTCAGGGAGTGGGGCCAACGTCCTGACTTTC.

V gene TRBV5-1 combines with J gene TRBJ1-1; tentatively, D is TRBD1 (5 bases). Germline V gene data show CDR1 as SGHRS and CDR2 as YFSETQ. V shed 3 bases and J shed 1 base, with 10 bases lying between them. The CDR3 contains 14 residues. CDR3 residues: CASSWGLANTEAFF. The CDR3 coding sequence is TGCGCCAGCAGCTGGGGACTCGCGAACACTGAAGCTTTCTTT.

This chain links TRBV6-1 with TRBJ1-5; 9 nucleotides line up with TRBD1. The CDR3 consists of 13 residues. CDR1 is MNHNS, CDR2 SASEGT, per germline. J gave up 5 bases and V 6 bases, and 2 bases lay outside the gene matches. The CDR3 nucleotides are TGTGCCAGCAGGGACAGGGGCCATCAGCCCCAGCATTTT. Protein sequence: CASRDRGHQPQHF.

The genes are TRBV5-1 and TRBJ1-2; possible D gene TRBD1, 5 bases. Trimming shortened V by 2 bases and J by 7 bases, and 15 bases separated the two germline ends. CDR3 length equals 14 residues. Looked up from germline, CDR1 is SGHRS and CDR2 is YFSETQ. The CDR3 loop reads CASSLDSLNPGYTF. The CDR3 DNA follows: TGCGCCAGCAGCTTAGACAGCCTGAACCCTGGCTACACCTTC.

The V gene is TRBV28, the J gene TRBJ2-2, with D maybe TRBD2 (7 bases). The CDR3 loop spans 13 amino acids. Trimming removed 11 bases at V and 4 bases at J, with 14 bases between. Germline loops: CDR1 MDHEN, CDR2 SYDVKM. CDR3 loop: CAGGAPRTGELFF. CDR3 in DNA: TGTGCCGGGGGGGCTCCGCGCACCGGGGAGCTGTTTTTT.

The chain couples TRBV6-5 to TRBJ2-1, with D perhaps TRBD2 (5 bases). Trimming cost V 6 bases and J 14 bases, with 14 bases left between them. The CDR3 has 11 amino acids. Looked up from germline, CDR1 is MNHEY and CDR2 is SVGAGI. The CDR3 here is CASSFLAREFF. CDR3 sequence (DNA): TGTGCCAGCAGCTTTCTAGCAAGGGAGTTCTTC.

V is TRBV6-1 and J is TRBJ2-7, with D unclear. The ends were cut back, 1 base at V and 2 bases at J, with 12 bases in the middle. Looked up from germline, CDR1 is MNHNS and CDR2 is SASEGT. There are 15 residues in the CDR3. CDR3: CASSEDQVSTYEQYF. The CDR3 DNA sequence: TGTGCCAGCAGTGAAGACCAGGTCTCCACCTACGAGCAGTACTTC.

This chain joins TRBV10-3 and TRBJ2-7, with a possible D match to TRBD1 (5 bases). CDR1 ENHRY and CDR2 SYGVKD come from the germline V gene. Deletions cut 2 bases from V and 7 bases from J, with 12 bases between. The CDR3 length is 13 residues. Here the CDR3 DNA reads TGTGCCATCAGTGAGCCAGACCCAGGGGAGCAGTACTTC. Translation: CAISEPDPGEQYF.

The genes are TRBV5-4 and TRBJ1-4; D is possibly TRBD1 (5 bases). The V gene's germline CDR1 is SGHNT and CDR2 YYREEE (reference sequence). Trimming stripped 0 bases from V and 8 bases from J, with 14 bases between. The CDR3 has 15 amino acids. The CDR3 DNA sequence: TGTGCCAGCAGCTTGGCCGGGCCAGGGTACGAAAAACTGTTTTTT. It yields the protein CASSLAGPGYEKLFF.

V is TRBV4-1 and J is TRBJ2-1; D may be TRBD1 (7 bases). The CDR3 has 17 amino acids. Trimming removed 3 bases from V and 2 bases from J, with 17 bases in between. CDR1 MGHRA and CDR2 YSYEKL come from the germline V gene. Written as DNA, the CDR3 is TGCGCCAGCAGCCAGTCCCGGGGACAGCGGGCCTACAATGAGCAGTTCTTC. This sequence encodes CASSQSRGQRAYNEQFF.

A few counts support this clone. This chain uses TRBV5-4 with TRBJ1-1; D is unresolved. Germline CDR1 and CDR2: SGHNT and YYREEE (reference sequence). V was shortened by 0 bases and J by 3 bases, with 12 bases between the two germline ends. The CDR3 has 15 residues. The CDR3 here is CASSLGAFPYTEAFF. The CDR3 DNA reads as TGTGCCAGCAGCTTGGGGGCTTTTCCCTACACTGAAGCTTTCTTT.

This clone was found once. In DNA, the CDR3 is TGTGCCAGCTGCCCCGGGACAGGAACCTACGAGCAGTACTTC. This gives the protein CASCPGTGTYEQYF. The genes are TRBV2 and TRBJ2-7; 8 bases match TRBD1. The CDR3 totals 14 residues. V was clipped by 8 bases and J by 2 bases; unmatched bases: 8. Germline V gene sequence: CDR1 SNHLY, CDR2 FYNNEI.